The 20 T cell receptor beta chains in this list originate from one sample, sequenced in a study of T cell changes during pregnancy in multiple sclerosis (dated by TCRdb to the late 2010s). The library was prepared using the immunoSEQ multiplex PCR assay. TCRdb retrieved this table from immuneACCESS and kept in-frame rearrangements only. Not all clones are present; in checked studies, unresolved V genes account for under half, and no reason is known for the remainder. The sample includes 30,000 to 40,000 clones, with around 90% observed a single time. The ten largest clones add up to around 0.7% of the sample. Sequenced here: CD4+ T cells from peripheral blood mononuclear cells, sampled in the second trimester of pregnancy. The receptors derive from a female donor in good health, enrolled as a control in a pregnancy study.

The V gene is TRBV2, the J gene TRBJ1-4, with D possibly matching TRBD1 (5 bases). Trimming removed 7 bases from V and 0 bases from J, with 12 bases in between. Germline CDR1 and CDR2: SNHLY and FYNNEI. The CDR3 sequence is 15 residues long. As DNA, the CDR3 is TGTGCCAGCATTCGGCAGGGTTCAACTAATGAAAAACTGTTTTTT. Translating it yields CASIRQGSTNEKLFF.

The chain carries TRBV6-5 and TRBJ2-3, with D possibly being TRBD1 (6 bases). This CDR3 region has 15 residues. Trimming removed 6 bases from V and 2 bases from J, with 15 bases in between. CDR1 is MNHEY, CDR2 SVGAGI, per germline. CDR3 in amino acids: CASRNRDANTDTQYF. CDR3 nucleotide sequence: TGTGCCAGCAGAAACAGGGACGCAAACACAGATACGCAGTATTTT.

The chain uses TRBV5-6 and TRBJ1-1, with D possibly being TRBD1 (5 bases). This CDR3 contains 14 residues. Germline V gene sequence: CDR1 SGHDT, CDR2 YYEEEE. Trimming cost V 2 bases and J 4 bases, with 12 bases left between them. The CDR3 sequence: CASSLFGGGTEAFF. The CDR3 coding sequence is TGTGCCAGCAGCTTATTCGGGGGGGGCACTGAAGCTTTCTTT.

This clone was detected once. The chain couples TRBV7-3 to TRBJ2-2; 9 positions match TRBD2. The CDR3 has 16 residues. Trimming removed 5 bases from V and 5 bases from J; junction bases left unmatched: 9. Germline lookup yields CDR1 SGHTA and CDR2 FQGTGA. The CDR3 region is CASSPRGGGGTGELFF. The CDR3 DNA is TGTGCCAGCAGCCCCCGGGGCGGGGGGGGGACCGGGGAGCTGTTTTTT.

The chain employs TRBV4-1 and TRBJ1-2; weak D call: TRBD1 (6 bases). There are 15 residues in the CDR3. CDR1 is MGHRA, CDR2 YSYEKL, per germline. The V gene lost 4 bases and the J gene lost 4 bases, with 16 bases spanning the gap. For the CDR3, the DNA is TGCGCCAGCAGCCGCGTGGACAGTGAACCCTATGGCTACACCTTC. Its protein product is CASSRVDSEPYGYTF.

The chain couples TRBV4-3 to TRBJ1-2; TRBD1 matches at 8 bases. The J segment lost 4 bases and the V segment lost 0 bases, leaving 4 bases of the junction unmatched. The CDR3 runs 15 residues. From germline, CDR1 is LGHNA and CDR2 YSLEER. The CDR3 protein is CASSQEPTGVYGYTF. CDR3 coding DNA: TGCGCCAGCAGCCAAGAACCGACAGGGGTCTATGGCTACACCTTC.

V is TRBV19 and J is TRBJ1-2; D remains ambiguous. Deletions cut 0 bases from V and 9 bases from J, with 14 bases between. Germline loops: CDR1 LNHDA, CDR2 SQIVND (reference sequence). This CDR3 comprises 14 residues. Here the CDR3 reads CASSIDRVPMSYTF. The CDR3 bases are TGTGCCAGTAGTATAGATCGGGTCCCTATGAGCTACACCTTC.

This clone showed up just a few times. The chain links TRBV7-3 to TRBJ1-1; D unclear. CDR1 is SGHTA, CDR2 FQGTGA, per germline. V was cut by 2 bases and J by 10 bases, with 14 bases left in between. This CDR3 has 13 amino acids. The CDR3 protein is CASSLAPPAGAFF. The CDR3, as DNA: TGTGCCAGCAGCTTAGCCCCTCCGGCAGGAGCTTTCTTT.

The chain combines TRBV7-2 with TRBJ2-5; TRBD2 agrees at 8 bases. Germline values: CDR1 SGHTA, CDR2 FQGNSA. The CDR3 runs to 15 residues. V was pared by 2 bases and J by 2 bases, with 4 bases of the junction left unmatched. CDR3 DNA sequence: TGTGCCAGCAGCTTAATAGCGGGAAGACAAGAGACCCAGTACTTC. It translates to CASSLIAGRQETQYF.

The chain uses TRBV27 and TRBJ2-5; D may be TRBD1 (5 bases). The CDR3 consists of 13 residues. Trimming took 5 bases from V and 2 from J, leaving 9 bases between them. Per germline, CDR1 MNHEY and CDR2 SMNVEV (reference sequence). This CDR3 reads CASSRQYQETQYF. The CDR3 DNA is TGTGCCAGCAGTCGACAGTATCAAGAGACCCAGTACTTC.

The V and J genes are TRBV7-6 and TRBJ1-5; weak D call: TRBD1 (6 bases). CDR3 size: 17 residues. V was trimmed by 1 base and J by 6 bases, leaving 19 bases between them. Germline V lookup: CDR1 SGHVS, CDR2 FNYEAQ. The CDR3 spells CASSLVAQGDAGQPQHF. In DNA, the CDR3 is TGTGCCAGCAGCTTAGTTGCACAGGGTGACGCGGGTCAGCCCCAGCATTTT.

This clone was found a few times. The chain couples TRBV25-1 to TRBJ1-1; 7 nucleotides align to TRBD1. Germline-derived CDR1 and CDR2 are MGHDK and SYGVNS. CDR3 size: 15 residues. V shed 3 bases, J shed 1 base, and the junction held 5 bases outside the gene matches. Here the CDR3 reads CASSDHRGPNTEAFF. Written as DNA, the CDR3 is TGTGCCAGCAGTGACCACAGGGGACCGAACACTGAAGCTTTCTTT.

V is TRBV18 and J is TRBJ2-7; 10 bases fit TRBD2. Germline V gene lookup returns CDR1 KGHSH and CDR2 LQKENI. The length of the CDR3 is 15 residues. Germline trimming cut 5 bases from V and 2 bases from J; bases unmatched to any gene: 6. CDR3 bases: TGTGCCAGCTCAATTCTAGCGGGGGATACCTACGAGCAGTACTTC. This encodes CASSILAGDTYEQYF.

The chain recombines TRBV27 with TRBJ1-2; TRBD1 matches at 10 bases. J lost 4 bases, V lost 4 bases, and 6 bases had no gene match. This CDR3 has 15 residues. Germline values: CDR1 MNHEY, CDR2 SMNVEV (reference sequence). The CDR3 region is CASSSRDRGSYGYTF. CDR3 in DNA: TGTGCCAGCAGTTCCCGGGACAGGGGATCCTATGGCTACACCTTC.

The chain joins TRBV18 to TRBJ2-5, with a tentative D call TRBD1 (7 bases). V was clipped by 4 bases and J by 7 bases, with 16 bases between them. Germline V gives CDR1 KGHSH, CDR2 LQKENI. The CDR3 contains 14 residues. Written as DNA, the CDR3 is TGTGCCAGCTCACTGGACTCAGGGGGGTCGACCCAGTACTTC. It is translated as CASSLDSGGSTQYF.

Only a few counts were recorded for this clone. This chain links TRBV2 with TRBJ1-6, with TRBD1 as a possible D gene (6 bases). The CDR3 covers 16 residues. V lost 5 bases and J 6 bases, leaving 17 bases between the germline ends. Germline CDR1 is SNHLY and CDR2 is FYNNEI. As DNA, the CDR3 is TGTGCCAGCAGTAAATTACCGACAGGAACTAATTCACCCCTCCACTTT. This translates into CASSKLPTGTNSPLHF.

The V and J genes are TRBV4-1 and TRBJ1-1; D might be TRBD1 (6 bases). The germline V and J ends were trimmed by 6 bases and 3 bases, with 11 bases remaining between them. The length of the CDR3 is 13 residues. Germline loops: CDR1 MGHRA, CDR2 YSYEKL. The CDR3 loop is CASRRQVDTEAFF. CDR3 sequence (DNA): TGCGCCAGCAGAAGACAGGTAGACACTGAAGCTTTCTTT.

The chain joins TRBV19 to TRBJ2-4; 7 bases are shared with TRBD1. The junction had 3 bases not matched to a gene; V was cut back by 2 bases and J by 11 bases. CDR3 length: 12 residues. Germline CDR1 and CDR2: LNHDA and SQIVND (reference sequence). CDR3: CASSIQQGLQYF. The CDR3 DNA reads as TGTGCCAGTAGTATACAACAGGGGCTTCAGTACTTC.

The CDR3 bases are TGTGCCAGCAGCTTGGAACTAGCGGGGACAGATACGCAGTATTTT. Its protein is CASSLELAGTDTQYF. This chain uses TRBV5-8 with TRBJ2-3; 10 positions agree with TRBD2. J gave up 3 bases and V 0 bases, and 1 base lay outside the gene matches. CDR1 and CDR2 from the germline V gene are SGHTS and YDEGEE. The CDR3 is 15 residues long.

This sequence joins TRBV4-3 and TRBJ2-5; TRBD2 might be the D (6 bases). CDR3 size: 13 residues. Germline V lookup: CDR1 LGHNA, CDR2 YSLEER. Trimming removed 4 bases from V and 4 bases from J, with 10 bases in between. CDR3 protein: CASSPNGGETQYF. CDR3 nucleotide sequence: TGCGCCAGCAGCCCGAACGGGGGAGAGACCCAGTACTTC.